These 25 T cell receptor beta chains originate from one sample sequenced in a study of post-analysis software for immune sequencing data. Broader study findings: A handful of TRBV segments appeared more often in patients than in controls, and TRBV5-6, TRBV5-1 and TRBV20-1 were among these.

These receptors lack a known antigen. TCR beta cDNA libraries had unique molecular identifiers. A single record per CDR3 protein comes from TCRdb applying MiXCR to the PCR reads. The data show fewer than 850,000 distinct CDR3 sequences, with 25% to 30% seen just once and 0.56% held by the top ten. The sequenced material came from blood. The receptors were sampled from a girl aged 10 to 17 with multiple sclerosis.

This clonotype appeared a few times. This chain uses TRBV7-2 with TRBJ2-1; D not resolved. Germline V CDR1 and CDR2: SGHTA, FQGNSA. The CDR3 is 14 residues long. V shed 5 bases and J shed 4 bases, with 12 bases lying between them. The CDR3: CASSIDPFYNEQFF. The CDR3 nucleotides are TGTGCCAGCAGCATAGACCCGTTTTACAATGAGCAGTTCTTC.

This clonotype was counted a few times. The chain's CDR3 is CAISESAGRGGSNQPQHF. The CDR3 nucleotides read TGTGCCATCAGTGAGTCGGCAGGCCGGGGGGGTAGCAATCAGCCCCAGCATTTT. The chain couples TRBV10-3 to TRBJ1-5; D perhaps matches TRBD1 (5 bases). CDR1 and CDR2 from the germline V gene are ENHRY and SYGVKD. V was trimmed by 0 bases and J by 0 bases, leaving 15 bases between them. The CDR3 runs to 18 residues.

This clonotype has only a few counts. The CDR3 coding sequence is TGCGCCAGCAGCTTGTACAGGTCGGCTTCCTACAATGAGCAGTTCTTC. This gives the protein CASSLYRSASYNEQFF. The rearrangement links TRBV5-1 to TRBJ2-1, with a weak D call TRBD1 (5 bases). The CDR3 is made up of 16 amino acids. V lost 1 base, J lost 1 base, and 12 bases lay in between. CDR1 is SGHRS and CDR2 is YFSETQ in the germline V gene.

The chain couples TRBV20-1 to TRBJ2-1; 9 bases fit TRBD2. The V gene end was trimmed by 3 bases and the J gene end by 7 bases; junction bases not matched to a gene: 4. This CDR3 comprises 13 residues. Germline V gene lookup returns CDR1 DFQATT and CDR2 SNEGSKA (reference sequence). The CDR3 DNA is TGCAGTGCTAGTAGCGGGAGTAAGAATGAGCAGTTCTTC. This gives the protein CSASSGSKNEQFF.

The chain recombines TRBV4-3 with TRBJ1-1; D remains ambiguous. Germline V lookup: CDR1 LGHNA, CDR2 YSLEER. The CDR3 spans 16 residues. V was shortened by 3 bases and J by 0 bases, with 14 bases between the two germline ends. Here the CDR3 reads CASSQAYRGMNTEAFF. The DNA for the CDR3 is TGCGCCAGCAGCCAGGCTTACAGAGGTATGAACACTGAAGCTTTCTTT.

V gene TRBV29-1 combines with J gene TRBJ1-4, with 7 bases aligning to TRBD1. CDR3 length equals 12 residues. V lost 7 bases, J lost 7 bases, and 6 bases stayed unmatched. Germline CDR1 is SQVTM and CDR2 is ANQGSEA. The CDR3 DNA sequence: TGCAGCGCCAGACAGGGTGGTGAAAAACTGTTTTTT. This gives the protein CSARQGGEKLFF.

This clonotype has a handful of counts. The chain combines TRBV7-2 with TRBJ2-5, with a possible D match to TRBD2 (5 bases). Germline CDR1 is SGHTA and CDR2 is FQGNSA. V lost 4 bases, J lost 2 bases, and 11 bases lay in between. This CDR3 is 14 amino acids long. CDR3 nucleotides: TGTGCCAGCAGCTCTAGGACTGTGCAAGAGACCCAGTACTTC. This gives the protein CASSSRTVQETQYF.

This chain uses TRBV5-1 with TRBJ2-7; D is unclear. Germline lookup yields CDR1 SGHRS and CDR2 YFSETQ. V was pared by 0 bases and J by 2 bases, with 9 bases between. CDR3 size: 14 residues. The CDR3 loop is CASSLVPGPYEQYF. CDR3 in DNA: TGCGCCAGCAGCTTGGTTCCGGGCCCCTACGAGCAGTACTTC.

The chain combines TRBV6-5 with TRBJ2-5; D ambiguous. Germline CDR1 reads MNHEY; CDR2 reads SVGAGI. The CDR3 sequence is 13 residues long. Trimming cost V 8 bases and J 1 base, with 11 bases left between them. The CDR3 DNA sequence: TGTGCCAGCGGTTCCAATTTCCAAGAGACCCAGTACTTC. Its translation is CASGSNFQETQYF.

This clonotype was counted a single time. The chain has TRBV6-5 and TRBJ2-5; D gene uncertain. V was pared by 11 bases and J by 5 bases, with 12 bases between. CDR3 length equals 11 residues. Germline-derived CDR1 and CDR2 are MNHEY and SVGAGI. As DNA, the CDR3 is TGTGCCGCTGGACGTGCGGAGACCCAGTACTTC. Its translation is CAAGRAETQYF.

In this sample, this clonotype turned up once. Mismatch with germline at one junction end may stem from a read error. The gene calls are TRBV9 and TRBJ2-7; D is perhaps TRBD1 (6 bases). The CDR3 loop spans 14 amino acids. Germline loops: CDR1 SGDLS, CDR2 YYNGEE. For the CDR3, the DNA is TGTGCCAGCAGCGCCACAGGGTTCTCCCACGAGCAGTACTTC. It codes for CASSATGFSHEQYF.

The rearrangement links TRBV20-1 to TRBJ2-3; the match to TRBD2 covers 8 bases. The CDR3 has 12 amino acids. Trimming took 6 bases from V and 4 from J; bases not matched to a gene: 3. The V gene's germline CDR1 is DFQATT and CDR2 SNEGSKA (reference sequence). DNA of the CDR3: TGCAGTGCCGGGAGGGTATCAGATACGCAGTATTTT. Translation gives CSAGRVSDTQYF.

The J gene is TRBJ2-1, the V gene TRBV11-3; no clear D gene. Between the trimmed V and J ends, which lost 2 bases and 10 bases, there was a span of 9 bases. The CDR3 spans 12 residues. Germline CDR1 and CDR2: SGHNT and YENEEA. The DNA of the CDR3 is TGTGCCAGCAGCTTATCTACAGCAGAGCAGTTCTTC. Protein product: CASSLSTAEQFF.

DNA for the CDR3: TGTGCCAGCAGCTTAGGGCTAGCGTTAAACCAAGAGACCCAGTACTTC. As protein: CASSLGLALNQETQYF. The chain combines TRBV7-9 with TRBJ2-7; weak D call: TRBD2 (6 bases). The end of the DNA is better explained by TRBJ2-5, so the J call may be wrong. The germline V gene has CDR1 SEHNR and CDR2 FQNEAQ (reference sequence). The CDR3 is 16 amino acids.

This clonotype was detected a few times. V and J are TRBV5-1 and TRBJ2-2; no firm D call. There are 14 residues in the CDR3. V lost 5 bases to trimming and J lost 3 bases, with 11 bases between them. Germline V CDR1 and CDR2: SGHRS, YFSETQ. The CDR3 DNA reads TGCGCCAGCAGTTCGGGTTCCTACACCGGGGAGCTGTTTTTT. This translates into CASSSGSYTGELFF.

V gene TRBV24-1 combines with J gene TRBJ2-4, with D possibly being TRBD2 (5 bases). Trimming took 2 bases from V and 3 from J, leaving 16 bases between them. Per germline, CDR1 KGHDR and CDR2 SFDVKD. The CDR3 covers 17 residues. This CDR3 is CATSDSGGLPDKNIQYF. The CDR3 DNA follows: TGTGCCACCAGTGATTCAGGCGGACTCCCGGACAAAAACATTCAGTACTTC.

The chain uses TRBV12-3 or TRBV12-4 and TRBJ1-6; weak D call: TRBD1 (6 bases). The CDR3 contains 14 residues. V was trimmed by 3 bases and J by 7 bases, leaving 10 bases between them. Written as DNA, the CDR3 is TGTGCCAGCAGTTTCAGACAGGCCAATTCACCCCTCCACTTT. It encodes CASSFRQANSPLHF.

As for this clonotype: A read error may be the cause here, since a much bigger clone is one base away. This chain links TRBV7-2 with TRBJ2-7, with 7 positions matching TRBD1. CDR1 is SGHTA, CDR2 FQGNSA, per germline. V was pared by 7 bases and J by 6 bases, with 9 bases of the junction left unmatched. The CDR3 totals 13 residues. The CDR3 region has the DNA TGTGCCAGCAACCGACAGGGTATCCTCGAGCAGTACTTC. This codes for CASNRQGILEQYF.

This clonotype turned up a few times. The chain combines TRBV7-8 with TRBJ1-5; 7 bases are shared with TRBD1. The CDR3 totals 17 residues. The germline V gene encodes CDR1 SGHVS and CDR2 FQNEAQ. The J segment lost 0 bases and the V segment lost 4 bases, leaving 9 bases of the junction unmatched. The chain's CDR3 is CASSSSLTGNSNQPQHF. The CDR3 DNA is TGTGCCAGCAGCTCTTCGTTGACAGGGAATAGCAATCAGCCCCAGCATTTT.

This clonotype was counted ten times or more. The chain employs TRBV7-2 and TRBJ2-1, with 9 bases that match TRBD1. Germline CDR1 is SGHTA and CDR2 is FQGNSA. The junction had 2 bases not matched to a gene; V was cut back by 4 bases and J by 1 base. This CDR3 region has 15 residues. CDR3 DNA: TGTGCCAGCAGCTCCGGGACAGGGTCCTACAATGAGCAGTTCTTC. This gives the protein CASSSGTGSYNEQFF.

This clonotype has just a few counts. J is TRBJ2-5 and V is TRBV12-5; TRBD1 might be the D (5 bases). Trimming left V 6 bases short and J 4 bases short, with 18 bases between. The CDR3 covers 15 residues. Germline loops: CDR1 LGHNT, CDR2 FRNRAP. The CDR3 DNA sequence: TGTGCTAGTGGAATGGGTGCTCAGGGCAGAGAGACCCAGTACTTC. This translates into CASGMGAQGRETQYF.

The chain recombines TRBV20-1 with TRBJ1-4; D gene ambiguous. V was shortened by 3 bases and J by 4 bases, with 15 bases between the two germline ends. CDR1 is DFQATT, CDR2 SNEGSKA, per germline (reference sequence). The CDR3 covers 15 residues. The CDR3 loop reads CSARAYGVRNEKLFF. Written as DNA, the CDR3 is TGCAGTGCTAGGGCCTACGGTGTCCGTAATGAAAAACTGTTTTTT.

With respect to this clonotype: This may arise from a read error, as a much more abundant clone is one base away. CDR3 nucleotides: TGTGCCAGCAGTGCGCTAGCGGGAGTTCGAGAGACCCAGTTCTTC. Protein sequence: CASSALAGVRETQFF. The chain links TRBV27 to TRBJ2-1, with TRBD2 identical over 10 bases. V shed 5 bases, J shed 13 bases, and the junction held 14 bases outside the gene matches. The CDR3 is 15 amino acids. Germline-derived CDR1 and CDR2 are MNHEY and SMNVEV (reference sequence).

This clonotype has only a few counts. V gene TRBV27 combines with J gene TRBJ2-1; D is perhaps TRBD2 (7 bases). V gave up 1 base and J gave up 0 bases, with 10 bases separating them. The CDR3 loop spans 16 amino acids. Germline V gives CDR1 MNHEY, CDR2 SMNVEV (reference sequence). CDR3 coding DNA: TGTGCCAGCAGTTTATTAGGGGGGGTCTCCTACAATGAGCAGTTCTTC. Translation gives CASSLLGGVSYNEQFF.

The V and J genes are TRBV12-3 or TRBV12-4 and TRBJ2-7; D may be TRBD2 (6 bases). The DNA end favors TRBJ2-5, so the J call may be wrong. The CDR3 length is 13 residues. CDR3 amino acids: CASSLRLGGTQYF. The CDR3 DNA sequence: TGTGCCAGCAGTTTGAGGCTCGGGGGGACCCAGTACTTC.